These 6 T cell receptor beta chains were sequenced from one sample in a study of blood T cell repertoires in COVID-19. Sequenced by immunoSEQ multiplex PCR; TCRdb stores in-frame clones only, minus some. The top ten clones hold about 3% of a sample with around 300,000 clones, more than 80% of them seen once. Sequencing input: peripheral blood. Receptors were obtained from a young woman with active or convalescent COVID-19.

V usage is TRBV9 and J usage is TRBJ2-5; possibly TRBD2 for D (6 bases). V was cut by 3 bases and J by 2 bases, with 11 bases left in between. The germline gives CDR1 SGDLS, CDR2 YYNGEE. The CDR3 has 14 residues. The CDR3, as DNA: TGTGCCAGCAGCGCCGGGACTTATCAAGAGACCCAGTACTTC. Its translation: CASSAGTYQETQYF.

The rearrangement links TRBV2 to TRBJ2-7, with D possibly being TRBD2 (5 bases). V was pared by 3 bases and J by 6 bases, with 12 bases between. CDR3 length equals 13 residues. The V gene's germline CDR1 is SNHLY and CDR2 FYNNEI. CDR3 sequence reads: CASSDARETEQYF. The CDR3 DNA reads TGTGCCAGCAGTGACGCCCGGGAAACCGAGCAGTACTTC.

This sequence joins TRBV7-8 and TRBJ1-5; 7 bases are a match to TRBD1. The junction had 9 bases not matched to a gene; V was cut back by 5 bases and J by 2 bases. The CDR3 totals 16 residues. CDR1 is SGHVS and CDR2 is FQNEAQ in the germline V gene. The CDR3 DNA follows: TGTGCCAGCAGCCGTACAGGGGATCGAGGCAATCAGCCCCAGCATTTT. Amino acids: CASSRTGDRGNQPQHF.

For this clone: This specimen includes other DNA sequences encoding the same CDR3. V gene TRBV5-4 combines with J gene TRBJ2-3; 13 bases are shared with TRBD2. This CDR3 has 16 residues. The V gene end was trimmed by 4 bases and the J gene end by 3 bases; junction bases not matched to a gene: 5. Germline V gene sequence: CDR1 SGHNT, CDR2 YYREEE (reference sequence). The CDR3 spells CASSRGLAGVTDTQYF. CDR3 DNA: TGTGCCAGCAGCCGTGGACTAGCGGGGGTTACAGATACGCAGTATTTT.

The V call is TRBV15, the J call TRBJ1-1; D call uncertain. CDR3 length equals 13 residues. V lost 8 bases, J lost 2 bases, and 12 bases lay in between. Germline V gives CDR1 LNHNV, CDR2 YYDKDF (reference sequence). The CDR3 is CATREMGNTEAFF. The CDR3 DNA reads TGTGCCACCCGGGAAATGGGAAACACTGAAGCTTTCTTT.

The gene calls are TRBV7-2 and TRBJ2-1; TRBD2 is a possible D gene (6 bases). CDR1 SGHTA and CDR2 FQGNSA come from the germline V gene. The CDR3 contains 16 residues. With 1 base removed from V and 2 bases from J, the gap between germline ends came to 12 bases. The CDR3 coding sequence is TGTGCCAGCAGCTTAGTAGGCGGGGCGGCCTACAATGAGCAGTTCTTC. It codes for CASSLVGGAAYNEQFF. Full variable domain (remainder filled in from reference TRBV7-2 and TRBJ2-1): GAGVSQSPSNKVTEKGKDVELRCDPISGHTALYWYRQSLGQGLEFLIYFQGNSAPDKSGLPSDRFSAERTGGSVSTLTIQRTQQEDSAVYLCASSLVGGAAYNEQFFGPGTRLTVL.